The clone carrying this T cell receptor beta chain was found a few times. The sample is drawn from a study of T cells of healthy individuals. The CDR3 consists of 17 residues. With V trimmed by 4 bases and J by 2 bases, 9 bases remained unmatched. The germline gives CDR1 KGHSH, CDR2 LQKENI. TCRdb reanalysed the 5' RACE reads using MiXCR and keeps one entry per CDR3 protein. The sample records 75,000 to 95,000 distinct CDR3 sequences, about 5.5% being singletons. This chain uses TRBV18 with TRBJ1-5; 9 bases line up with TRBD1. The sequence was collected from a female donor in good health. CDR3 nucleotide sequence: TGTGCCAGCTCACGGACAGGGGAAGGATTGGGCAATCAGCCCCAGCATTTT. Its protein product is CASSRTGEGLGNQPQHF.